Below are 15 T cell receptor beta chains sequenced from a single sample in a study of identical twins. Each CDR3 protein is one row after TCRdb ran MiXCR on the 5' RACE reads. Among about 660,000 distinct CDR3 sequences listed, 8.5% to 9% were seen once. This same sample was also part of a study on yellow fever vaccine responses in identical twins.

Sequenced: PBMCs. These TCRs come from a woman aged 18-29 years in good health.

This clonotype was recorded at least ten times. The genes are TRBV6-4 and TRBJ2-3; TRBD2 matches 8 bases. CDR3 size: 15 residues. Germline loops: CDR1 MRHNA, CDR2 SNTAGT. With V trimmed by 4 bases and J by 4 bases, 7 bases remained unmatched. CDR3 nucleotides: TGTGCCAGCAGTGGCTCGAGCGGGGGATCAGATACGCAGTATTTT. Its translation is CASSGSSGGSDTQYF.

This clonotype came up a few times. V is TRBV20-1 and J is TRBJ1-5, with unresolved D. This CDR3 contains 13 residues. The V gene lost 3 bases and the J gene lost 3 bases, with 9 bases spanning the gap. Germline V gives CDR1 DFQATT, CDR2 SNEGSKA (reference sequence). The CDR3 bases are TGCAGTGCTAGGTGGCAGCTCAATCAGCCCCAGCATTTT. Translated: CSARWQLNQPQHF.

This clonotype occurred a few times. This sequence joins TRBV19 and TRBJ1-2, with D possibly TRBD1 on 5 matching bases. The CDR3 totals 13 residues. Between the trimmed V and J ends, which lost 3 bases and 4 bases, there was a span of 9 bases. Per germline, CDR1 LNHDA and CDR2 SQIVND (reference sequence). This CDR3 reads CASSILQGYGYTF. As DNA, the CDR3 is TGTGCCAGTAGTATCCTTCAGGGCTATGGCTACACCTTC.

This clonotype has at least ten counts. The V and J genes are TRBV7-9 and TRBJ2-7; D remains ambiguous. Per the germline V gene, CDR1 is SEHNR and CDR2 is FQNEAQ (reference sequence). The ends were cut back, 6 bases at V and 10 bases at J, with 16 bases in the middle. The CDR3 has 12 amino acids. CDR3 residues: CASSRSIRSQYF. CDR3 nucleotides: TGTGCCAGCAGTCGGTCAATCCGGTCACAGTACTTC.

This clonotype was seen a few times. This rearrangement joins TRBV14 to TRBJ1-6, with D perhaps matching TRBD1 (5 bases). Germline CDR1 reads SGHDN; CDR2 reads FVKESK. The V gene lost 7 bases and the J gene lost 7 bases, with 14 bases spanning the gap. The CDR3 sequence is 14 residues long. CDR3 sequence reads: CASNLARENSPLHF. The CDR3 DNA reads as TGTGCCAGCAACTTGGCCAGGGAGAATTCACCCCTCCACTTT.

The V gene is TRBV7-2, the J gene TRBJ2-7, with D perhaps TRBD2 (5 bases). From germline, CDR1 is SGHTA and CDR2 FQGNSA. V was trimmed by 10 bases and J by 5 bases, leaving 12 bases between them. The CDR3 sequence is 11 residues long. This CDR3 reads CATSRGDEQYF. The DNA for the CDR3 is TGTGCCACCTCCCGGGGAGACGAGCAGTACTTC.

This clonotype was recorded at least ten times. CDR3 region: CASSPGINYGYTF. CDR3 bases: TGTGCCAGCAGTCCCGGGATCAACTATGGCTACACCTTC. The chain recombines TRBV28 with TRBJ1-2, with no clear D. Germline loops: CDR1 MDHEN, CDR2 SYDVKM. With 5 bases removed from V and 2 bases from J, the gap between germline ends came to 9 bases. The CDR3 contains 13 residues.

There are a few counts of this clonotype. The J gene is TRBJ2-2, the V gene TRBV4-3; 8 positions agree with TRBD2. The germline gives CDR1 LGHNA, CDR2 YSLEER. V was pared by 0 bases and J by 4 bases, with 7 bases of the junction left unmatched. There are 17 residues in the CDR3. CDR3 residues: CASSQDRGLVGTGELFF. As DNA, the CDR3 is TGCGCCAGCAGCCAAGATAGGGGACTAGTCGGCACCGGGGAGCTGTTTTTT.

This clonotype was observed a handful of times. The chain joins TRBV27 to TRBJ2-1; D perhaps matches TRBD2 (5 bases). The length of the CDR3 is 16 residues. Germline CDR1 is MNHEY and CDR2 is SMNVEV (reference sequence). The V and J ends lost 3 bases and 0 bases respectively, with 12 bases between them. In DNA, the CDR3 is TGTGCCAGCAGTTTCGGAGGCCCTAGCTCCTACAATGAGCAGTTCTTC. Translation gives CASSFGGPSSYNEQFF.

This clonotype was seen a few times. This chain joins TRBV29-1 and TRBJ1-1; D is possibly TRBD1 (6 bases). Germline CDR1 SQVTM, CDR2 ANQGSEA. V gave up 3 bases and J gave up 0 bases, with 8 bases separating them. CDR3 length: 13 residues. The CDR3 here is CSVDRGLNTEAFF. The CDR3 DNA reads as TGCAGCGTTGATCGGGGGCTGAACACTGAAGCTTTCTTT.

The chain couples TRBV27 to TRBJ1-3; D is undetermined. V was trimmed by 8 bases and J by 0 bases, leaving 11 bases between them. Germline V gives CDR1 MNHEY, CDR2 SMNVEV (reference sequence). The CDR3 covers 14 residues. Here the CDR3 DNA reads TGTGCCAGCGGATCCTTACTCTCTGGAAACACCATATATTTT. Amino acid sequence: CASGSLLSGNTIYF.

With regard to this clonotype: This may stem from a read error, because a much larger clone lies one nucleotide away. The rearrangement uses TRBV20-1 and TRBJ2-1; D is perhaps TRBD2 (6 bases). Germline CDR1 reads DFQATT; CDR2 reads SNEGSKA (reference sequence). V dropped 5 bases and J dropped 4 bases, with 24 bases sitting between them. The CDR3 length is 17 residues. The CDR3 coding sequence is TGCAGTGCTTTAACCGCGCCAGCGGGCCGGATATACAATGAGCAGTTCTTC. Amino acid sequence: CSALTAPAGRIYNEQFF.

The sample holds a few counts of this clonotype. The CDR3 nucleotides read TGTGCCAGCAGCTATCTCAGCGGGGGGACGAACAATGAGCAGTTCTTC. It codes for CASSYLSGGTNNEQFF. This chain links TRBV3-1 with TRBJ2-1; 9 bases agree with TRBD2. Germline V lookup: CDR1 LGHDT, CDR2 YNNKEL (reference sequence). V was pared by 5 bases and J by 5 bases, with 10 bases of the junction left unmatched. The CDR3 loop spans 16 amino acids.

This chain joins TRBV15 and TRBJ2-1; D is perhaps TRBD2 (5 bases). Germline V gives CDR1 LNHNV, CDR2 YYDKDF (reference sequence). V was cut by 1 base and J by 5 bases, with 12 bases left in between. This CDR3 is 15 amino acids long. CDR3 DNA: TGTGCCACCAGCAGAGTTGACTACCTGAACAATGAGCAGTTCTTC. It translates to CATSRVDYLNNEQFF.

The chain links TRBV5-6 to TRBJ1-2; D is undetermined. Trimming shortened V by 0 bases and J by 4 bases, and 13 bases separated the two germline ends. The CDR3 totals 15 residues. Germline V lookup: CDR1 SGHDT, CDR2 YYEEEE. The CDR3 region is CASSLGGQVVYGYTF. CDR3 nucleotide sequence: TGTGCCAGCAGCTTGGGAGGGCAGGTGGTCTATGGCTACACCTTC.